Each of the 10 T cell receptor beta chains below was sequenced from the same sample in a study of beta chain features in type 1 diabetes. All of the isolated RNA was reverse transcribed, so expressed TCRB transcripts were sequenced. TCRdb's table, derived via immunoSEQ multiplex PCR, lists solely in-frame clones and lacks some. The table shows 350,000 to 400,000 clones, with about 16% occurring only once. What was sequenced was naive CD4+ T cells from blood. These receptor sequences come from a young woman in good health.

This clone was observed a handful of times. J is TRBJ2-2 and V is TRBV29-1; TRBD2 agrees at 10 bases. Germline V CDR1 and CDR2: SQVTM, ANQGSEA. There are 13 residues in the CDR3. The junction had 3 bases not matched to a gene; V was cut back by 5 bases and J by 6 bases. This CDR3 reads CSVLSGRAGELFF. The CDR3 DNA sequence: TGCAGCGTTTTGAGCGGGAGGGCCGGGGAGCTGTTTTTT.

The chain is built from TRBV4-2 and TRBJ2-3, with 11 bases aligning to TRBD2. This CDR3 contains 15 residues. V lost 2 bases to trimming and J lost 6 bases; unmatched junction nucleotides: 4. Germline loops: CDR1 LGHNA, CDR2 YNFKEQ. The CDR3 sequence is CASSQLAGGVDTQYF. The CDR3 DNA follows: TGTGCCAGCAGCCAACTAGCGGGAGGCGTTGATACGCAGTATTTT.

The chain combines TRBV14 with TRBJ2-3; TRBD1 matches 9 bases. Germline V CDR1 and CDR2: SGHDN, FVKESK. The ends lost 6 bases at V and 2 bases at J; junction bases unmatched: 3. The CDR3 covers 14 residues. This chain's CDR3 is CASSRDRVTDTQYF. CDR3 coding DNA: TGTGCCAGCAGTCGGGACAGGGTCACAGATACGCAGTATTTT.

Only a few counts were recorded for this clone. The chain has TRBV9 and TRBJ2-7; TRBD2 might be the D (5 bases). The V gene lost 0 bases and the J gene lost 3 bases, with 13 bases spanning the gap. CDR3 length: 15 residues. Germline V gene data show CDR1 as SGDLS and CDR2 as YYNGEE. The CDR3 DNA sequence: TGTGCCAGCAGCGTAGGGTTCTCGGCGGGCTACGAGCAGTACTTC. Translation gives CASSVGFSAGYEQYF.

This chain connects TRBV28 to TRBJ1-1; D remains ambiguous. V lost 2 bases, J lost 6 bases, and 10 bases lay in between. This CDR3 has 13 residues. Germline V lookup: CDR1 MDHEN, CDR2 SYDVKM. This CDR3 reads CASSLRFGSEAFF. DNA of the CDR3: TGTGCCAGCAGTTTAAGATTCGGGTCTGAAGCTTTCTTT.

J is TRBJ1-2 and V is TRBV7-2; D is uncertain. V lost 1 base and J 0 bases, leaving 9 bases between the germline ends. The germline V gene encodes CDR1 SGHTA and CDR2 FQGNSA. The CDR3 has 15 amino acids. CDR3 bases: TGTGCCAGCAGCTTAGGGGCCTTTCCTAACTATGGCTACACCTTC. It codes for CASSLGAFPNYGYTF.

The chain joins TRBV15 to TRBJ2-1, with D unclear. The CDR3 has 17 residues. In germline, CDR1 is LNHNV, CDR2 YYDKDF (reference sequence). Trimming removed 4 bases from V and 0 bases from J, with 16 bases in between. CDR3 coding DNA: TGTGCCACCAGCAATCGGGTAGGCTTGAGCTCCTACAATGAGCAGTTCTTC. It translates to CATSNRVGLSSYNEQFF.

This chain joins TRBV5-1 and TRBJ1-5; a possible D gene is TRBD1 (5 bases). The CDR3 runs 16 residues. Germline CDR1 is SGHRS and CDR2 is YFSETQ. V lost 3 bases, J lost 3 bases, and 16 bases lay in between. CDR3 region: CASSWGLGDLNQPQHF. In nucleotides, the CDR3 is TGCGCCAGCAGCTGGGGACTGGGGGACCTCAATCAGCCCCAGCATTTT.

This clone occurred a few times. This chain uses TRBV18 with TRBJ1-1, with unresolved D. CDR1 and CDR2 from the germline V gene are KGHSH and LQKENI. Trimming took 7 bases from V and 1 from J, leaving 10 bases between them. The CDR3 runs to 13 residues. The DNA of the CDR3 is TGTGCCAGCTTCGGGGTCTGGAACACTGAAGCTTTCTTT. It codes for CASFGVWNTEAFF.

Remarks on this clone: This specimen includes other DNA sequences encoding the same CDR3. J is TRBJ2-7 and V is TRBV6-5, with 8 nucleotides matching TRBD1. Looked up from germline, CDR1 is MNHEY and CDR2 is SVGAGI. The CDR3 has 12 residues. The V and J ends lost 6 bases and 3 bases, in that order; junction bases with no gene match: 1. DNA of the CDR3: TGTGCCAGCAGAGACAGGGGCTACGAGCAGTACTTC. Translation: CASRDRGYEQYF.